This paragraph reports one T cell receptor (beta chain). Its antigen is still unknown. Germline CDR1 SGHRS, CDR2 YFSETQ. Trimming cost V 4 bases and J 6 bases; bases outside gene matches: 7. There are 14 residues in the CDR3. Produced via immunoSEQ multiplex PCR; TCRdb's table is partial and in-frame only. The sample consists of approximately 69,000 clones, roughly 83% of them appearing once. The source of the sample is a study of OX40 agonist ivuxolimab in advanced cancers. Study-wide results and limits: CD4+ and CD8+ blood T cells expanded clonally by week 6 at 0.1 to 3.0 mg/kg. Partial responders receiving 0.1-3.0 mg/kg showed among the lowest clonal expansion. Some patients who did not respond also had low normalized T-cell clonal expansion.

This TCR derives from an adult with an advanced solid tumor such as melanoma, head and neck, liver or kidney cancer. This chain links TRBV5-1 with TRBJ2-7; 10 bases match TRBD1. Sequenced here: CD4+ or CD8+ T cells sorted from blood, sampled in a trial of the OX40 agonist ivuxolimab. The CDR3, as DNA: TGCGCCAGCAGCACCGGGACAGGGGTAGTCGAGCAGTACTTC. Its translation: CASSTGTGVVEQYF.